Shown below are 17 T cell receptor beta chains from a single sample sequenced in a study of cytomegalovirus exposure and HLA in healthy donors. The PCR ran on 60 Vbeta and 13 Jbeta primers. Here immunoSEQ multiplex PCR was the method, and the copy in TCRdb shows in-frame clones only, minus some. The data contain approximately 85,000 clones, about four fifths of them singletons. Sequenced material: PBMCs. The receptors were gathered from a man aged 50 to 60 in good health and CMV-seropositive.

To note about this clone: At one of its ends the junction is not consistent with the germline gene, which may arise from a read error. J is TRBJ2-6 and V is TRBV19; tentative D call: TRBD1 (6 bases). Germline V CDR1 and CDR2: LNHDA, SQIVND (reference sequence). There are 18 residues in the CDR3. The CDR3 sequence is CASSIVRVQGSGANGLTF. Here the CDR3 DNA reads TGTGCCAGTAGTATAGTCCGGGTCCAGGGGTCTGGGGCCAACGGCCTGACTTTC.

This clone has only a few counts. In DNA, the CDR3 is TGCGCCAGCAGCTTGACTAGCGGGAGGGCCGGAGATACGCAGTATTTT. This sequence encodes CASSLTSGRAGDTQYF. The chain joins TRBV5-1 to TRBJ2-3; TRBD2 matches 13 bases. Germline V lookup: CDR1 SGHRS, CDR2 YFSETQ. The junction had 4 bases not matched to a gene; V was cut back by 1 base and J by 5 bases. The CDR3 is made up of 16 amino acids.

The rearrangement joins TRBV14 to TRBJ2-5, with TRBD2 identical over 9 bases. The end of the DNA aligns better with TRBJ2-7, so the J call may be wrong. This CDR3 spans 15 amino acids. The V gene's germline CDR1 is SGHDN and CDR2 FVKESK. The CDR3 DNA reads TGTGCCAGCAGCCCCCTCCTAGCGGGACGACACGAGCAGTACTTC. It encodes CASSPLLAGRHEQYF.

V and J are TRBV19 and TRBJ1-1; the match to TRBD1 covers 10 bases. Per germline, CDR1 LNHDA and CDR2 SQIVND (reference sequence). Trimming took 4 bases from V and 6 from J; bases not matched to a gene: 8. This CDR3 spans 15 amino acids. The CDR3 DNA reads TGTGCCAGTAGTAGATCTCGGACAGGGGGGCCTGAAGCTTTCTTT. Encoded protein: CASSRSRTGGPEAFF.

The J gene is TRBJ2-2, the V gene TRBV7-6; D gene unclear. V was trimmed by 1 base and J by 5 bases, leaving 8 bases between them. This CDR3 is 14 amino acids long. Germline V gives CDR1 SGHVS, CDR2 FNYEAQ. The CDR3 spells CASSLVSDTGELFF. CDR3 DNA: TGTGCCAGCAGCTTAGTATCAGATACCGGGGAGCTGTTTTTT.

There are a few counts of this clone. In DNA, the CDR3 is TGCGCCAGCAATTTTGAGGCGGGAGGGCCGGAAGATACGCAGTATTTT. Its protein is CASNFEAGGPEDTQYF. J is TRBJ2-3 and V is TRBV5-1, with 9 positions matching TRBD2. Germline V gene data show CDR1 as SGHRS and CDR2 as YFSETQ. CDR3 size: 16 residues. After removal of 6 bases from V and 5 bases from J, the junction contained 13 bases not matched to a gene.

The CDR3 nucleotides read TGTGCCAGCAGCTTAGATCGGGTGGCGACTGAAGCTTTCTTT. Protein product: CASSLDRVATEAFF. The chain carries TRBV11-2 and TRBJ1-1, with D unresolved. The CDR3 runs 14 residues. Trimming left V 0 bases short and J 5 bases short, with 10 bases between. Looked up from germline, CDR1 is SGHAT and CDR2 is FQNNGV.

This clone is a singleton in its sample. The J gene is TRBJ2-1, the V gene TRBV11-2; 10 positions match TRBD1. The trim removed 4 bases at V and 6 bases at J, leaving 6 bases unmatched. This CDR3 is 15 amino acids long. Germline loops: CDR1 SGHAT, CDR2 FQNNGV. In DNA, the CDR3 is TGTGCCAGCAGCTCACGGGACAGGGGAACCAATGAGCAGTTCTTC. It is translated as CASSSRDRGTNEQFF.

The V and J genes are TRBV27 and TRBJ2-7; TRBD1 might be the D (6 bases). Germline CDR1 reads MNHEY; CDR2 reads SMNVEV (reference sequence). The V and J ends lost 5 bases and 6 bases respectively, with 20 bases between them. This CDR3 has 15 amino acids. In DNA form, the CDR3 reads TGTGCCAGCAGTCCACGGGAAGGAACAGGGAGCGAGCAGTACTTC. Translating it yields CASSPREGTGSEQYF.

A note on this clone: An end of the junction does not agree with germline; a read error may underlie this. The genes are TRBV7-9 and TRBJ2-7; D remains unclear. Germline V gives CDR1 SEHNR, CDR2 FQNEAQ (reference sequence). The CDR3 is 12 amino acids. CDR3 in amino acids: CSSSLEAGEQYF. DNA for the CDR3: TGTTCCAGCAGCTTAGAGGCAGGAGAGCAGTACTTC.

CDR3 in DNA: TGTGCCAGCCGTCTGCAGACCGGGGAGCTGTTTTTT. Translated: CASRLQTGELFF. The chain carries TRBV2 and TRBJ2-2, with unresolved D. The germline CDR1 and CDR2 sequences are SNHLY and FYNNEI. The CDR3 spans 12 residues. Trimming stripped 8 bases from V and 5 bases from J, with 9 bases between.

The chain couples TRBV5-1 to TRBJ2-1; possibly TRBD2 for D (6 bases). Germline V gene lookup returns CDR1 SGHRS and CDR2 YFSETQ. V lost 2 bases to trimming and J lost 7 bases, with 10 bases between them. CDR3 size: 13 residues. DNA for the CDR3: TGCGCCAGCAGCTTTAATGGAGGGAATGAGCAGTTCTTC. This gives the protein CASSFNGGNEQFF.

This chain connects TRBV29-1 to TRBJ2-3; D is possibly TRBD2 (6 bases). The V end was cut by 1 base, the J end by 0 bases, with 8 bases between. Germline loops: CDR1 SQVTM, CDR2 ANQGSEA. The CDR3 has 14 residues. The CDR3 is CSVEAGASTDTQYF. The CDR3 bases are TGCAGCGTTGAAGCGGGAGCTAGCACAGATACGCAGTATTTT.

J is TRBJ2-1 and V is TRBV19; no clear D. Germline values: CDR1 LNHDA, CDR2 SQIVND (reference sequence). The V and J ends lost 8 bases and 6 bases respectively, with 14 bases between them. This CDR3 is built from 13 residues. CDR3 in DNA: TGTGCCAGTTCCTCAATCCTCGGCAATGAGCAGTTCTTC. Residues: CASSSILGNEQFF.

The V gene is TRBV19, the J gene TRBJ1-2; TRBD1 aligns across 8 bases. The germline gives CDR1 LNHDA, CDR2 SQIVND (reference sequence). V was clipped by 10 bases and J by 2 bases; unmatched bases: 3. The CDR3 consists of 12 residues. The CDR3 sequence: CATRQGNYGYTF. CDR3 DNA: TGTGCCACCAGACAGGGGAACTATGGCTACACCTTC.

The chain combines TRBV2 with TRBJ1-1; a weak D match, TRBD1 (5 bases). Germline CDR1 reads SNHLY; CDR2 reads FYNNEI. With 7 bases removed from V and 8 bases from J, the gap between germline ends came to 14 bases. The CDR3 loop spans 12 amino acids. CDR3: CASTWGGDEAFF. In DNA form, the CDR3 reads TGTGCCAGCACCTGGGGGGGTGACGAAGCTTTCTTT.

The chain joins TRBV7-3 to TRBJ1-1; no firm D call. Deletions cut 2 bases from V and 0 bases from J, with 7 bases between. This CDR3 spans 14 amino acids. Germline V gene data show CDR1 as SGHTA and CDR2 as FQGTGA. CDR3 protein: CASSLSGMNTEAFF. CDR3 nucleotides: TGTGCCAGCAGCTTATCCGGGATGAACACTGAAGCTTTCTTT.